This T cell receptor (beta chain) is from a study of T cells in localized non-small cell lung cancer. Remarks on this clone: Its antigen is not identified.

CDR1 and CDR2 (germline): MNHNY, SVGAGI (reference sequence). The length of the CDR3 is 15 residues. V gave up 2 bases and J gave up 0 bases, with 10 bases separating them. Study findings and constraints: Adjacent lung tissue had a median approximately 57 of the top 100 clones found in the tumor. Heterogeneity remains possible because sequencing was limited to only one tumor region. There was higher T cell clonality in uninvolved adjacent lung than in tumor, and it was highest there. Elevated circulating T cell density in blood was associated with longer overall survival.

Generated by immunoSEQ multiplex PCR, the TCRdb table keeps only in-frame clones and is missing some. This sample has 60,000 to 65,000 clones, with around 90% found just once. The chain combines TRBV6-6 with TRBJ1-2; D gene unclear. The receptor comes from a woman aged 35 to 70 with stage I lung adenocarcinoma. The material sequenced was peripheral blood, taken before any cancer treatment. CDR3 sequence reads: CASSYPLTSNYGYTF. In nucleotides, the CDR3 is TGTGCCAGCAGTTACCCCCTCACGTCTAACTATGGCTACACCTTC.